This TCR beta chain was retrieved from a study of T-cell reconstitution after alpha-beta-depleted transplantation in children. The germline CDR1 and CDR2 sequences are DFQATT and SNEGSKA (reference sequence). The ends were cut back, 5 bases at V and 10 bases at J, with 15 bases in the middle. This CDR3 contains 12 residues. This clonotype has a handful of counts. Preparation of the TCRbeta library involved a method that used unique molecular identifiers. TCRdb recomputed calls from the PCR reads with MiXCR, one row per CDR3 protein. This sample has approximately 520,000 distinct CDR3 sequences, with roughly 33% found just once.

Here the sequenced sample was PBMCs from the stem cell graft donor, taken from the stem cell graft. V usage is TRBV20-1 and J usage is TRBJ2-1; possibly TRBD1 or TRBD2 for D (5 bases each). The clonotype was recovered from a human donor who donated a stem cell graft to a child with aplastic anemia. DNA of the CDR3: TGCAGTGCTGACCGCCGAGAGGGGGAGCAGTTCTTC. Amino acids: CSADRREGEQFF.